The 16 T cell receptor beta chains in this list originate from one sample, sequenced in a study of PD-L1 blockade in urothelial cancer. Assay used: immunoSEQ multiplex PCR; TCRdb lists only in-frame clones, some missing. The repertoire includes 55,000 or so clones, over 75% of them detected once, and about 5.6% sits in the top ten. The sample was PBMCs, taken around atezolizumab (anti-PD-L1) treatment. The receptors stem from a man in his forties with urothelial cancer.

This clone turned up a few times. J is TRBJ2-7 and V is TRBV30, with TRBD2 matching 12 bases. J gave up 5 bases and V 0 bases, and 14 bases lay outside the gene matches. This CDR3 comprises 18 residues. Germline CDR1 GTSNPN, CDR2 SVGIG (reference sequence). In nucleotides, the CDR3 is TGTGCCTGGAGTGTACGGCGGCTAGCGGGAGGGCCCAGCCACGAGCAGTACTTC. Translation gives CAWSVRRLAGGPSHEQYF.

The rearrangement links TRBV28 to TRBJ1-1; the D is unclear. CDR1 is MDHEN and CDR2 is SYDVKM in the germline V gene. Trimming pared 3 bases from V and 0 bases from J, leaving 5 bases between. The CDR3 is made up of 13 amino acids. CDR3 in amino acids: CASSLQLNTEAFF. DNA for the CDR3: TGTGCCAGCAGTTTGCAGTTGAACACTGAAGCTTTCTTT.

This rearrangement joins TRBV27 to TRBJ2-2, with 7 nucleotides matching TRBD1. Per the germline V gene, CDR1 is MNHEY and CDR2 is SMNVEV (reference sequence). CDR3 size: 14 residues. With V trimmed by 5 bases and J by 8 bases, 8 bases remained unmatched. The CDR3 sequence is CASSDNRGPGELFF. CDR3 DNA: TGTGCCAGCAGTGATAACAGGGGCCCGGGGGAGCTGTTTTTT.

This clone was observed once. The chain is built from TRBV28 and TRBJ1-5; 7 bases line up with TRBD1. The CDR3 spans 15 residues. Trimming cost V 3 bases and J 1 base; bases outside gene matches: 3. The germline V gene encodes CDR1 MDHEN and CDR2 SYDVKM. As DNA, the CDR3 is TGTGCCAGCAGTTTTGGGACAGCGAGCAATCAGCCCCAGCATTTT. Amino acid sequence: CASSFGTASNQPQHF.

The chain combines TRBV29-1 with TRBJ1-1, with 7 nucleotides matching TRBD1. The CDR3 is made up of 10 amino acids. Looked up from germline, CDR1 is SQVTM and CDR2 is ANQGSEA. Trimming at V came to 8 bases and at J to 7 bases, leaving 4 bases not matched to a gene. CDR3 in DNA: TGCAGCACCCGGGACAGTGAAGCTTTCTTT. This sequence encodes CSTRDSEAFF. Full variable domain (missing parts from reference TRBV29-1 and TRBJ1-1): SAVISQKPSRDICQRGTSLTIQCQVDSQVTMMFWYRQQPGQSLTLIATANQGSEATYESGFVIDKFPISRPNLTFSTLTVSNMSPEDSSIYLCSTRDSEAFFGQGTRLTVV.

The gene calls are TRBV5-1 and TRBJ2-3, with 14 bases that match TRBD2. V lost 4 bases, J lost 14 bases, and 6 bases stayed unmatched. Germline V gene sequence: CDR1 SGHRS, CDR2 YFSETQ. The CDR3 runs 13 residues. The CDR3 is CASSEGLAGVPYF. The CDR3 DNA sequence: TGCGCCAGCAGCGAGGGACTAGCGGGAGTACCGTATTTT.

The gene calls are TRBV7-2 and TRBJ2-5; tentative D call: TRBD2 (5 bases). The CDR3 runs to 13 residues. The V gene's germline CDR1 is SGHTA and CDR2 FQGNSA. Trimming took 5 bases from V and 3 from J, leaving 10 bases between them. As DNA, the CDR3 is TGTGCCAGCAGCGGGAGCGCTGAAGAGACCCAGTACTTC. This codes for CASSGSAEETQYF.

This clone has a single count. The chain's CDR3 is CASSLELSTDTQYF. The DNA for the CDR3 is TGTGCCAGCAGTCTCGAACTCAGCACAGATACGCAGTATTTT. The chain combines TRBV27 with TRBJ2-3; D gene uncertain. V was pared by 5 bases and J by 0 bases, with 9 bases between. This CDR3 region has 14 residues. Germline loops: CDR1 MNHEY, CDR2 SMNVEV (reference sequence).

The J gene is TRBJ2-1, the V gene TRBV10-3, with D tentatively TRBD1 (5 bases). CDR3 length: 15 residues. Germline V gene sequence: CDR1 ENHRY, CDR2 SYGVKD. V was clipped by 7 bases and J by 5 bases, with 18 bases between them. Here the CDR3 reads CAITPRQGRDNEQFF. In DNA form, the CDR3 reads TGTGCCATCACCCCCCGGCAGGGCCGGGACAATGAGCAGTTCTTC.

The CDR3 reads CASSRGEDRGTDTQYF. The CDR3 coding sequence is TGCGCCAGCAGCCGGGGGGAGGACAGGGGCACAGATACGCAGTATTTT. J is TRBJ2-3 and V is TRBV4-1; 8 positions match TRBD1. Trimming took 4 bases from V and 1 from J; bases not matched to a gene: 7. CDR3 length: 16 residues. Germline V gene lookup returns CDR1 MGHRA and CDR2 YSYEKL.

This clone has a single count. This chain connects TRBV13 to TRBJ1-1, with 9 bases fitting TRBD1. Germline trimming cut 5 bases from V and 3 bases from J; bases unmatched to any gene: 10. Germline V gives CDR1 PRHDT, CDR2 FYEKMQ (reference sequence). This CDR3 is 16 amino acids long. The CDR3 sequence: CASSPAGTGFDTEAFF. The CDR3, as DNA: TGTGCCAGCAGCCCAGCCGGGACAGGGTTCGACACTGAAGCTTTCTTT.

J is TRBJ1-1 and V is TRBV4-2; D may be TRBD1 (5 bases). Trimming removed 0 bases from V and 4 bases from J, with 9 bases in between. Germline V gene data show CDR1 as LGHNA and CDR2 as YNFKEQ. The CDR3 totals 14 residues. For the CDR3, the DNA is TGTGCCAGCAGCCAAGATCAGGGAGGCACTGAAGCTTTCTTT. Its translation: CASSQDQGGTEAFF.

CDR3 coding DNA: TGTGCCAGCTCACCCCTCGACAGCCCCCCCTGGGGCTACACCTTC. As protein: CASSPLDSPPWGYTF. The chain employs TRBV18 and TRBJ1-2, with D maybe TRBD1 (5 bases). CDR3 length equals 15 residues. V lost 3 bases, J lost 8 bases, and 19 bases lay in between. The germline gives CDR1 KGHSH, CDR2 LQKENI.

The V and J genes are TRBV4-2 and TRBJ2-7; possible D gene TRBD1, 6 bases. The CDR3 is 21 amino acids. Germline V gene data show CDR1 as LGHNA and CDR2 as YNFKEQ. Trimming removed 2 bases from V and 6 bases from J, with 35 bases in between. The CDR3 DNA reads TGTGCCAGCAGCCAAACTATGGGGGTTTGGGGGCCCCTTCCCTTACTGGGCGAGCAGTACTTC. It specifies CASSQTMGVWGPLPLLGEQYF.

The chain joins TRBV11-3 to TRBJ2-1; no firm D call. Trimming took 5 bases from V and 0 from J, leaving 5 bases between them. The CDR3 contains 13 residues. The germline V gene encodes CDR1 SGHNT and CDR2 YENEEA. This CDR3 is CASSLSSYNEQFF. The CDR3 nucleotides are TGTGCCAGCAGCCTTAGCTCCTACAATGAGCAGTTCTTC.

This clone was picked up one time. This chain links TRBV7-9 with TRBJ2-7, with a tentative D call TRBD2 (6 bases). V was shortened by 5 bases and J by 0 bases, with 8 bases between the two germline ends. CDR3 size: 13 residues. Germline values: CDR1 SEHNR, CDR2 FQNEAQ (reference sequence). The DNA of the CDR3 is TGTGCCAGCAGCCAGACTAGCTCCTACGAGCAGTACTTC. It encodes CASSQTSSYEQYF.